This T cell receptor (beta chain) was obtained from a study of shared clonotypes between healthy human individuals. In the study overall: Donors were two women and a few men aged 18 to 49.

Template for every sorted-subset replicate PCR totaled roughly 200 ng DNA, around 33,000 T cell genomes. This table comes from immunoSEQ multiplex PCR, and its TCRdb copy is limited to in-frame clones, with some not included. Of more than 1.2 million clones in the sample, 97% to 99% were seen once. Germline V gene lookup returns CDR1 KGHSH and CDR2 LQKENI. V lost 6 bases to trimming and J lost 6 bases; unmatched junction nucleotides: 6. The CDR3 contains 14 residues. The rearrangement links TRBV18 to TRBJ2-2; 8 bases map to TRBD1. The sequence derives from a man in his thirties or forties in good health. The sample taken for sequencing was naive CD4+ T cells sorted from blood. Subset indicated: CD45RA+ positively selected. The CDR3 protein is CASSLKQGAGELFF. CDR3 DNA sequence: TGTGCCAGCTCGCTCAAACAGGGGGCCGGGGAGCTGTTTTTT.